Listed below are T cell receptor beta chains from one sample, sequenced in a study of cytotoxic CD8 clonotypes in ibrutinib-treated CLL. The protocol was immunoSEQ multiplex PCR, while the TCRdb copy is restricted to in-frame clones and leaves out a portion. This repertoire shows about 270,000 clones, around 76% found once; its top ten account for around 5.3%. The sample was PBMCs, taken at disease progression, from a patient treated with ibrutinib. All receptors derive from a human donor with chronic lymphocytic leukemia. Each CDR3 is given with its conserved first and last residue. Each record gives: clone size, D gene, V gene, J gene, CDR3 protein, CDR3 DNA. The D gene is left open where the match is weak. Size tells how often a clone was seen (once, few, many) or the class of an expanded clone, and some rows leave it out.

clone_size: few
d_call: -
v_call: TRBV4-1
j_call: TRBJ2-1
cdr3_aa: CASSQVSEQFF
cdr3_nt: TGCGCCAGCAGCCAAGTTAGTGAGCAGTTCTTC

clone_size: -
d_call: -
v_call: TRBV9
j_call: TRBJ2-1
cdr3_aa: CASSVGANYNEQFF
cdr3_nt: TGTGCCAGCAGCGTCGGAGCCAACTACAATGAGCAGTTCTTC

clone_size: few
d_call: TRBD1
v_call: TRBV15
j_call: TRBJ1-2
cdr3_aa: CATSGTGQGADYTF
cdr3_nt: TGTGCCACCAGCGGCACGGGACAGGGGGCCGACTACACCTTC

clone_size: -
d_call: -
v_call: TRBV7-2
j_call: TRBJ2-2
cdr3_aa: CASRPTGFATGELFF
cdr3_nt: TGTGCCAGCAGACCTACAGGGTTTGCCACCGGGGAGCTGTTTTTT

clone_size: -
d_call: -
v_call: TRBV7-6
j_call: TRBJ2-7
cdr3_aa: CASSLEGHPLYEQYF
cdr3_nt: TGTGCCAGCAGCCTTGAAGGACACCCGCTCTACGAGCAGTACTTC

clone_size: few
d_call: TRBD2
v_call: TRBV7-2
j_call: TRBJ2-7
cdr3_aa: CASSFGSGGLYEQYF
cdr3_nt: TGTGCCAGCAGCTTTGGCAGCGGGGGGCTTTACGAGCAGTACTTC

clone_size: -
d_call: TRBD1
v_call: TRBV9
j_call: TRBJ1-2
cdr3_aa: CASSVGLGQGANYGYTF
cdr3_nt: TGTGCCAGCAGCGTCGGATTAGGACAGGGGGCTAACTATGGCTACACCTTC

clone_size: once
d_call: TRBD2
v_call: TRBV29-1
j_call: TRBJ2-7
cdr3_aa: CSVDSGMGEQYF
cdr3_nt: TGCAGCGTTGATAGCGGGATGGGGGAGCAGTACTTC

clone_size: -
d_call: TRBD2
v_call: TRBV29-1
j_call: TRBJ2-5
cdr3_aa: CSAPGTSGTGETQYF
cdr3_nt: TGCAGCGCCCCAGGGACTAGCGGGACGGGCGAGACCCAGTACTTC

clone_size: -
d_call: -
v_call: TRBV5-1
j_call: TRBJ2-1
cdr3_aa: CASSLGNVGANEQFF
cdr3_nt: TGCGCCAGCAGCTTAGGCAATGTGGGTGCGAATGAGCAGTTCTTC

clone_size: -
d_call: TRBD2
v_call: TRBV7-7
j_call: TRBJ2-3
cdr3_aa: CASSLDPAGGADTQYF
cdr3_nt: TGTGCCAGCAGCTTAGACCCGGCGGGAGGGGCAGATACGCAGTATTTT

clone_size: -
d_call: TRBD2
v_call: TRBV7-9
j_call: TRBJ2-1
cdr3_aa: CASSLGLAGVVDEQFF
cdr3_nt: TGTGCCAGCAGCTTGGGACTAGCGGGAGTTGTGGATGAGCAGTTCTTC

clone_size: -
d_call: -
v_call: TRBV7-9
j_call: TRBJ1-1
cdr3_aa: CASSLPGYTEAFF
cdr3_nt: TGTGCCAGCAGCTTACCAGGTTACACTGAAGCTTTCTTT

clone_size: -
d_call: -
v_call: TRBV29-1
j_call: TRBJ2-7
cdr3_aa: CSARAPGYEQYF
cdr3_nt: TGCAGCGCCCGGGCCCCGGGTTACGAGCAGTACTTC

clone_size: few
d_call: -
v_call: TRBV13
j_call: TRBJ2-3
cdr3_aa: CASSWSSTDTQYF
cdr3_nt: TGTGCCAGCAGCTGGTCTAGCACAGATACGCAGTATTTT

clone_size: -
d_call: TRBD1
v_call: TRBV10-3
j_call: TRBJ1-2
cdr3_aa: CATTGAYGYTF
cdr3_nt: TGTGCCACGACAGGGGCCTATGGCTACACCTTC

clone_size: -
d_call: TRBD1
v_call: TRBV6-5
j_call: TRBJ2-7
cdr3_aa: CASRPTGVGYEQYF
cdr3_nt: TGTGCCAGCAGGCCTACAGGGGTAGGGTACGAGCAGTACTTC

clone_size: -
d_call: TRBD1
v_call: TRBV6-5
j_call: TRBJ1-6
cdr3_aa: CASSYLTGFNSPLHF
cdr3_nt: TGTGCCAGCAGTTACCTGACAGGGTTTAATTCACCCCTCCACTTT

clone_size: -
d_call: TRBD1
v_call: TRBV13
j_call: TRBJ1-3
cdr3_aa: CASSSTGVAGNTIYF
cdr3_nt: TGTGCCAGCAGCTCAACAGGGGTGGCTGGAAACACCATATATTTT

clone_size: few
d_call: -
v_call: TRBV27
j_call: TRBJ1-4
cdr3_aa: CASSLSSGVAKELFF
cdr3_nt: TGTGCCAGCAGTTTATCGTCCGGGGTCGCCAAGGAACTGTTTTTT

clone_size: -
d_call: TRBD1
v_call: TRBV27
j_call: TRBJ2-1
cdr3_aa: CASSLTGTGTYNEQFF
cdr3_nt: TGTGCCAGCAGTCTCACCGGGACAGGGACCTACAATGAGCAGTTCTTC

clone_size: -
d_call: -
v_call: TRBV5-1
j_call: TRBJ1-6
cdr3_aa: CVCGGTYNSPLHF
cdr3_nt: TGCGTCTGCGGGGGAACCTATAATTCACCCCTCCACTTT

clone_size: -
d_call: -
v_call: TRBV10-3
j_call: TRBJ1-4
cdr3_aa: CAIEVQDGVLGNEKLFF
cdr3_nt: TGTGCCATCGAGGTGCAGGATGGGGTCTTGGGTAATGAAAAACTGTTTTTT

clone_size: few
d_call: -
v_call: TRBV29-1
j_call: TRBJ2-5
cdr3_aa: CSVDGQETQYF
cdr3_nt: TGCAGCGTGGACGGACAAGAGACCCAGTACTTC

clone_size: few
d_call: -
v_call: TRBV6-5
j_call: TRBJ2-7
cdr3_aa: CASSRRYEQYF
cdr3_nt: TGTGCCAGCAGTAGACGCTACGAGCAGTACTTC

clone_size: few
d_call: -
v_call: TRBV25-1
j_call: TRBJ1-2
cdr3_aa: CASSDPVGGYTF
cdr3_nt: TGTGCCAGCAGTGATCCGGTTGGTGGCTACACCTTC

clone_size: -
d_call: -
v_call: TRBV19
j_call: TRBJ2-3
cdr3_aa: CASSIAAGPDTQYF
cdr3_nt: TGTGCCAGTAGTATAGCGGCAGGGCCAGATACGCAGTATTTT

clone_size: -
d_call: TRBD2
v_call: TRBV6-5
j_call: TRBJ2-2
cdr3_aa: CASSSWTSGTGELFF
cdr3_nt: TGTGCCAGCAGTTCCTGGACTAGTGGAACCGGGGAGCTGTTTTTT

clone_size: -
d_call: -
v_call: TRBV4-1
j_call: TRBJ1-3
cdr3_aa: CASSQYTGPSGNTIYF
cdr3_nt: TGCGCCAGCAGCCAATATACAGGTCCCTCTGGAAACACCATATATTTT

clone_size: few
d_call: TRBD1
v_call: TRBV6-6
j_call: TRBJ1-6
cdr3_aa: CASSRRQGALGSPLHF
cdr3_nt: TGTGCCAGCAGCAGAAGACAGGGGGCTTTGGGTTCACCCCTCCACTTT

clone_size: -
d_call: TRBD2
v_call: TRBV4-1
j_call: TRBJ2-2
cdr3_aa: CASSQFSAGGSTGELFF
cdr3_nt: TGCGCCAGCAGCCAATTTTCAGCGGGAGGAAGCACCGGGGAGCTGTTTTTT

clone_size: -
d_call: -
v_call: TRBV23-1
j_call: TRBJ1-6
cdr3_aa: CASSLPIRNSPLHF
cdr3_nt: TGCGCCAGCAGTCTTCCCATAAGAAATTCACCCCTCCACTTT

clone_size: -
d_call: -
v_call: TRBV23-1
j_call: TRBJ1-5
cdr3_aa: CASSHFGTYSNQPQHF
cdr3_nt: TGCGCCAGCAGTCATTTCGGAACCTATAGCAATCAGCCCCAGCATTTT

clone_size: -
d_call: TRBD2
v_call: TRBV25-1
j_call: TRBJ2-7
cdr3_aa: CASSGPFRAGGYEQYF
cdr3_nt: TGTGCCAGCAGTGGACCTTTCCGAGCGGGAGGGTACGAGCAGTACTTC

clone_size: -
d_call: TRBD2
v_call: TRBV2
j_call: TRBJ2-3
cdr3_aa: CASRLAGGSADTQYF
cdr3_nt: TGTGCCAGCAGACTAGCGGGAGGCAGTGCAGATACGCAGTATTTT

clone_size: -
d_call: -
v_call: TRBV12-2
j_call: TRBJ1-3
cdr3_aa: CASRLVRGDVFGNTIYF
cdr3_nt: TGTGCAAGTCGCTTAGTGCGGGGGGATGTTTTTGGAAACACCATATATTTT

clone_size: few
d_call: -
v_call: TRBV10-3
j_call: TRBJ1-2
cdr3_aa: CAISDFSFLQERYGYTF
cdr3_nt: TGTGCCATCAGTGACTTCTCCTTTCTTCAGGAACGCTATGGCTACACCTTC

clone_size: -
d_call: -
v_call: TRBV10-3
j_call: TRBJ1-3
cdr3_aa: CAISEVWKSRNTIYF
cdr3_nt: TGTGCCATCAGTGAAGTATGGAAATCCAGAAACACCATATATTTT

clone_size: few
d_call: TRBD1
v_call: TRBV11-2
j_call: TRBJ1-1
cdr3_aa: CASSPGTAGTEAFF
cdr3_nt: TGTGCCAGCAGCCCCGGGACAGCCGGCACTGAAGCTTTCTTT

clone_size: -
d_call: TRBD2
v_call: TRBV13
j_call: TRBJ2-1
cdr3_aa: CASSEAGISYNEQFF
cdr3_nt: TGTGCCAGCAGCGAAGCGGGGATCTCCTACAATGAGCAGTTCTTC

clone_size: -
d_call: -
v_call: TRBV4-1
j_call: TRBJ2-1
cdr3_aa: CASSHVRQRHYNEQFF
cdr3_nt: TGCGCCAGCAGCCATGTACGTCAGCGCCATTACAATGAGCAGTTCTTC

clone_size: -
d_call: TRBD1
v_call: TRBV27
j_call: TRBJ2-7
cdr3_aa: CASSYRDRGPYEQYF
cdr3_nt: TGTGCCAGCAGTTACCGGGACAGAGGCCCCTACGAGCAGTACTTC

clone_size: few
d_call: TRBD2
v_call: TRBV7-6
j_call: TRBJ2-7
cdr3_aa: CASSRTSGTYEQYF
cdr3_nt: TGTGCCAGCAGCCGGACTAGCGGTACCTACGAGCAGTACTTC